This TCR beta chain was sequenced for a study of blood T cell repertoires in COVID-19. The germline gives CDR1 MDHEN, CDR2 SYDVKM. The V end was cut by 4 bases, the J end by 4 bases, with 13 bases between. This CDR3 is built from 14 residues. Assay: immunoSEQ multiplex PCR; the TCRdb copy retains only in-frame clones and omits some. In the table there are around 320,000 clones, around 89% of which are singletons. Allocation to cohorts depended on clinical history reported by the participants. Sequencing was done on a sample of PBMCs or T cells enriched from blood (not recorded which). This TCR was recovered from a woman younger than 30 with acute COVID-19. V gene TRBV28 combines with J gene TRBJ1-2; no definite D call. The CDR3 DNA follows: TGTGCCAGCAGTTATGGCAGTCTCTCCTATGGCTACACCTTC. Protein product: CASSYGSLSYGYTF.